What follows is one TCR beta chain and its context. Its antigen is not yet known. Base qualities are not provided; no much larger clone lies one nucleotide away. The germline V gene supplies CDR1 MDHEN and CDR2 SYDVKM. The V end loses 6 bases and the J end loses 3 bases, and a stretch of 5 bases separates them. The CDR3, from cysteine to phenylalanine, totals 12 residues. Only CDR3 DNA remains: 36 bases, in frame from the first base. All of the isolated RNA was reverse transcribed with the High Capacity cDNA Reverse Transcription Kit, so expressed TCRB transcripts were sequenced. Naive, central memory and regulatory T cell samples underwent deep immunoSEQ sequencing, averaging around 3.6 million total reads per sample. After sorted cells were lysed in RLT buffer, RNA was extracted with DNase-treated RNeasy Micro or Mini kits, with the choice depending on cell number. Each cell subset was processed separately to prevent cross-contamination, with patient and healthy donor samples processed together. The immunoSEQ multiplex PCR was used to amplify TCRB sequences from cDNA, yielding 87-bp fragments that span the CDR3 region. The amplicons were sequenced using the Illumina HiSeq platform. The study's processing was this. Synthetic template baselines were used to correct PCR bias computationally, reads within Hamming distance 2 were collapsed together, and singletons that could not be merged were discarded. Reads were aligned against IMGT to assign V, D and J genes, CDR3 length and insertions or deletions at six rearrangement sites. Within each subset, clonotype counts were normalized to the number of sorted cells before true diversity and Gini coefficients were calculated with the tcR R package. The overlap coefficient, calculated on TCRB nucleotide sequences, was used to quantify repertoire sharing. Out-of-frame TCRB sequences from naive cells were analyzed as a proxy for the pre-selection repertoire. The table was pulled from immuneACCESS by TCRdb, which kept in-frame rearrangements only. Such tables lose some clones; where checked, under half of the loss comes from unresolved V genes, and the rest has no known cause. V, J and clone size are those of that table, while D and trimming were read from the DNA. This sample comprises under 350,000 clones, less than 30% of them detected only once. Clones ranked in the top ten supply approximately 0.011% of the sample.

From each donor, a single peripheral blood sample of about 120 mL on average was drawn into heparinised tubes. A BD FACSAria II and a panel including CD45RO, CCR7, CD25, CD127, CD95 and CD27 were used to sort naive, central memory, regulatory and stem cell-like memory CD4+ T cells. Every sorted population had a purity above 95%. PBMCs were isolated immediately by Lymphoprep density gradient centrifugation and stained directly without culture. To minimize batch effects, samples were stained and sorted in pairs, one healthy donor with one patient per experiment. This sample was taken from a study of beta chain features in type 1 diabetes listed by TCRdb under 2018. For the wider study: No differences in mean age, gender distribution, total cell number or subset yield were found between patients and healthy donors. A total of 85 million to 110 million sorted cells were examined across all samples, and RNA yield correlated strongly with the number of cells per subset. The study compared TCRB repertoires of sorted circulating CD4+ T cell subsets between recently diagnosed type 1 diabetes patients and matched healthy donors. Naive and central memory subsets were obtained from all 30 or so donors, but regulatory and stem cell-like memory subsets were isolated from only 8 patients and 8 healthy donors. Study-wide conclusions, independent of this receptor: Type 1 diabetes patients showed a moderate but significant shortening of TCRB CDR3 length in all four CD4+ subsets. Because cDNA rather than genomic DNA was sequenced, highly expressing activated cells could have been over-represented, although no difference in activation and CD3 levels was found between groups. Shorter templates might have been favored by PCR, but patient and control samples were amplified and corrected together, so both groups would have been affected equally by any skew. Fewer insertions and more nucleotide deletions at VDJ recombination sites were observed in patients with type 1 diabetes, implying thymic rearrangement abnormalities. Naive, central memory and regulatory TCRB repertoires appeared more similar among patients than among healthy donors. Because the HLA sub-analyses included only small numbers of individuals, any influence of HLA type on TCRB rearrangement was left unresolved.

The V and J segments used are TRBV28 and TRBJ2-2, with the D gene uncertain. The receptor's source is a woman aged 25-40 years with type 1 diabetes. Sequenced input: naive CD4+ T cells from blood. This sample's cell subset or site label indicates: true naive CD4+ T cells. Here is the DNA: TGTGCCAGCAGCAGTTACACCGGGGAGCTGTTTTTT. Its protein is CASSSYTGELFF.